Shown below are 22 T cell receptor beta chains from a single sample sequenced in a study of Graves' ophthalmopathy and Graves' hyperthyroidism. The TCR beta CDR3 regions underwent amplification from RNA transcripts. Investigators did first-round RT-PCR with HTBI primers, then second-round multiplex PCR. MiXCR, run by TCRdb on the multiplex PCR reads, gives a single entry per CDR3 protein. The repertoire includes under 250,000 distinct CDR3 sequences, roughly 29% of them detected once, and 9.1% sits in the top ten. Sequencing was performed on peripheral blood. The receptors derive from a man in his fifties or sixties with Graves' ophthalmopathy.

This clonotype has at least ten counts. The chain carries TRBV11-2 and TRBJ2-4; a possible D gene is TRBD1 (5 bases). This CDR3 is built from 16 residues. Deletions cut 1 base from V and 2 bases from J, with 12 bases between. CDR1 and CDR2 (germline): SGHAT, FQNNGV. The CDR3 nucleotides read TGTGCCAGCAGCTTAGTGGTGGGGCTGACCAAAAACATTCAGTACTTC. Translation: CASSLVVGLTKNIQYF.

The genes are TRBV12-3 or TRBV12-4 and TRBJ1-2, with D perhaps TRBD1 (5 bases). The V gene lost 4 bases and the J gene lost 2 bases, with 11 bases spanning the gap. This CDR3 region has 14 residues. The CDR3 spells CASSSRVWNYGYTF. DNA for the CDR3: TGTGCCAGCAGTTCCAGGGTGTGGAACTATGGCTACACCTTC.

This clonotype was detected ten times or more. DNA of the CDR3: TGTGCCAGCGGAATACAGGGACAGCACCAAGAGACCCAGTACTTC. Protein sequence: CASGIQGQHQETQYF. V usage is TRBV28 and J usage is TRBJ2-5; 7 bases are shared with TRBD1. This CDR3 has 15 residues. Looked up from germline, CDR1 is MDHEN and CDR2 is SYDVKM. The ends lost 8 bases at V and 0 bases at J; junction bases unmatched: 9.

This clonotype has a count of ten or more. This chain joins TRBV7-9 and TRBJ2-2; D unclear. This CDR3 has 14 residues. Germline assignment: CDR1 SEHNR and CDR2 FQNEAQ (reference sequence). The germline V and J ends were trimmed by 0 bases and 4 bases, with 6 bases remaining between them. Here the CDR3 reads CASSLAGSTGELFF. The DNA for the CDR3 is TGTGCCAGCAGCTTAGCGGGGTCCACCGGGGAGCTGTTTTTT.

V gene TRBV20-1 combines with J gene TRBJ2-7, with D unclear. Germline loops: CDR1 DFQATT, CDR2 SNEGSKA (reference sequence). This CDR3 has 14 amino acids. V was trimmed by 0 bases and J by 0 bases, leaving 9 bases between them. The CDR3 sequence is CSAREVLSSYEQYF. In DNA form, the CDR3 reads TGCAGTGCTAGAGAGGTACTGTCCTCCTACGAGCAGTACTTC.

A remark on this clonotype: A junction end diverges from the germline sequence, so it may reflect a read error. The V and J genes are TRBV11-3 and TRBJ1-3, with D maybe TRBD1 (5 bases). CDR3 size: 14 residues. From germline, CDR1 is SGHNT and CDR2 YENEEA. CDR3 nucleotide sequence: TGTGCCAGCAGTTTAGGGGTGCCTGGAAACACCATATATTTT. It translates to CASSLGVPGNTIYF.

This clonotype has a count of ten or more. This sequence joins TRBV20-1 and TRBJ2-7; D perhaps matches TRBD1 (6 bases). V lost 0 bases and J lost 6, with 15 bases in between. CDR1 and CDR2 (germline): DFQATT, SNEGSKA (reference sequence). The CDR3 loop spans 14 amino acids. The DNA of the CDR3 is TGCAGTGCTAGAGAGCCCGGACAGATAGGCGAGCAGTACTTC. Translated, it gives CSAREPGQIGEQYF.

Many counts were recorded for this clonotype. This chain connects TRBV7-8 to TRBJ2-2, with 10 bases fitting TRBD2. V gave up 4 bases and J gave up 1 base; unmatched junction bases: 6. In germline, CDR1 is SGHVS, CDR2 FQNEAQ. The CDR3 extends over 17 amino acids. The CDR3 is CASSYRPSGGNTGELFF. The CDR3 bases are TGTGCCAGCAGCTACCGGCCTAGCGGGGGGAACACCGGGGAGCTGTTTTTT.

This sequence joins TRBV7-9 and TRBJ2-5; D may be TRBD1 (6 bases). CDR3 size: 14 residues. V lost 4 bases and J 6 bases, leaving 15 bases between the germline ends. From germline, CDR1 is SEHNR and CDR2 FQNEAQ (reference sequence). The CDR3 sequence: CASSSDSPLKTQYF. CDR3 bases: TGTGCCAGCAGCTCGGACAGTCCTCTGAAGACCCAGTACTTC. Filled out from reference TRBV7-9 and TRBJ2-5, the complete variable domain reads DTGVSQNPRHKITKRGQNVTFRCDPISEHNRLYWYRQTLGQGPEFLTYFQNEAQLEKSRLLSDRFSAERPKGSFSTLEIQRTEQGDSAMYLCASSSDSPLKTQYFGPGTRLLVL.

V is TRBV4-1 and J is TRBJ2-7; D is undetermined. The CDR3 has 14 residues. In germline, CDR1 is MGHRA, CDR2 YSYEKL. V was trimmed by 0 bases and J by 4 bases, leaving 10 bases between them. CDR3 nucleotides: TGCGCCAGCAGCCAAGATCCTTCCTTGTACGAGCAGTACTTC. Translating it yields CASSQDPSLYEQYF.

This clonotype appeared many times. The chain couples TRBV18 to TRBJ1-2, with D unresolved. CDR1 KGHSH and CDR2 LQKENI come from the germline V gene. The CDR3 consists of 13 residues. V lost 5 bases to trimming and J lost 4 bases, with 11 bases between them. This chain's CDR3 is CASSEMEGYGYTF. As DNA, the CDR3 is TGTGCCAGCTCAGAGATGGAGGGCTATGGCTACACCTTC.

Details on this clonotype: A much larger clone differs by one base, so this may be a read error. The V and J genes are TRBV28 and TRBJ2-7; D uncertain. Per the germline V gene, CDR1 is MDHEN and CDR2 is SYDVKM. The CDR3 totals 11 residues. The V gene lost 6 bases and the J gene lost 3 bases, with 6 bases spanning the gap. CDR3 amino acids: CASSRIYEQYF. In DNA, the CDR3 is TGTGCCAGCAGCCGAATCTACGAGCAGTACTTC.

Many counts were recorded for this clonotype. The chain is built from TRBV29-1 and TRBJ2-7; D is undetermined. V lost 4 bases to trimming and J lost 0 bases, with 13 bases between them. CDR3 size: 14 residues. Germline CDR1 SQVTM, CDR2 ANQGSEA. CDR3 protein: CSVVSAESSYEQYF. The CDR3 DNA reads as TGCAGCGTTGTGAGCGCGGAGAGCTCCTACGAGCAGTACTTC.

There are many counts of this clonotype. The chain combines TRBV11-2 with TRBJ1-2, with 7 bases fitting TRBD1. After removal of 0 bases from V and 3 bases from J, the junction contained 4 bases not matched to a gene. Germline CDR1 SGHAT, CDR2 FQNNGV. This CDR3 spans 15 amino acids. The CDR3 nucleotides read TGTGCCAGCAGCTTAGACCCCGGGACAGACTATGGCTACACCTTC. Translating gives CASSLDPGTDYGYTF.

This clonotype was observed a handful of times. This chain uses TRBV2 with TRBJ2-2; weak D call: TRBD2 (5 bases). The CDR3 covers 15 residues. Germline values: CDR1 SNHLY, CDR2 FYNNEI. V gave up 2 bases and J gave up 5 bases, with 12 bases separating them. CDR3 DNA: TGTGCCAGCAGTGAATCTACCACTAGAACCGGGGAGCTGTTTTTT. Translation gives CASSESTTRTGELFF.

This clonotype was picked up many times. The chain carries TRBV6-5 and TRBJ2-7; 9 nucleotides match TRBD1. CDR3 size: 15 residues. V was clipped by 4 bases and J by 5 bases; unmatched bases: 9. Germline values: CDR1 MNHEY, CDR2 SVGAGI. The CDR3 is CASSFRTGARHEQYF. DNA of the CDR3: TGTGCCAGCAGTTTCCGGACAGGGGCAAGGCACGAGCAGTACTTC.

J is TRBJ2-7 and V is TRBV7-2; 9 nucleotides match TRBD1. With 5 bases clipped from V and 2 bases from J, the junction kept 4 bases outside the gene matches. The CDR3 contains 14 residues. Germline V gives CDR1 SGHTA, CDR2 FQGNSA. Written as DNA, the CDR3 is TGTGCCAGCAGCCCAACAGGGGGCCCCTACGAGCAGTACTTC. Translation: CASSPTGGPYEQYF.

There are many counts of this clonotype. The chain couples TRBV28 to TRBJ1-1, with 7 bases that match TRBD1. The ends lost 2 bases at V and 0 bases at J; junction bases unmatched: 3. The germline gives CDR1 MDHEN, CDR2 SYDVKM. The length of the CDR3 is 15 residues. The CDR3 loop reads CASSLQGGVNTEAFF. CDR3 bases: TGTGCCAGCAGTTTACAGGGGGGGGTGAACACTGAAGCTTTCTTT.

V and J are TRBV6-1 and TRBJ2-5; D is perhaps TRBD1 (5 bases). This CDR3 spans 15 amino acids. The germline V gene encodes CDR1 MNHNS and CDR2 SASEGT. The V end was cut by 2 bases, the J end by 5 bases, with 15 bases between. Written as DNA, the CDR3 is TGTGCCAGCAGTGAAACCCACGACAGAGCGGAGACCCAGTACTTC. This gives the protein CASSETHDRAETQYF.

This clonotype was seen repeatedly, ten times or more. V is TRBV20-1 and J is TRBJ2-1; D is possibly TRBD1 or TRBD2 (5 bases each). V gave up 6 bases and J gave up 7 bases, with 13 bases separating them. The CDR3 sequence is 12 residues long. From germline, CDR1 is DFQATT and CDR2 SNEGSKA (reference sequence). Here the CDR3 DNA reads TGCAGTGCGAGGGACCAGACGAATGAGCAGTTCTTC. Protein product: CSARDQTNEQFF.

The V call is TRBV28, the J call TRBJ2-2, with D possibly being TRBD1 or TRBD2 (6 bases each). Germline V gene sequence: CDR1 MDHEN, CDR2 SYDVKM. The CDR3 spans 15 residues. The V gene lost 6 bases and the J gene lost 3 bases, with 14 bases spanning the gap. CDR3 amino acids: CASRRGAAYTGELFF. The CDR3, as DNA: TGTGCCAGCAGAAGGGGGGCGGCCTACACCGGGGAGCTGTTTTTT.

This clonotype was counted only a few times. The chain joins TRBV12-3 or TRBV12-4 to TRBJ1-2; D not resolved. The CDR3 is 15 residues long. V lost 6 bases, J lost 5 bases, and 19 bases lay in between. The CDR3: CASSHAGFLGYGYTF. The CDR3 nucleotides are TGTGCCAGCAGCCACGCTGGGTTTTTGGGATATGGCTACACCTTC.